One and the same sample provided the 10 T cell receptor beta chains below, sequenced in a study of blood T cells in healthy people across ages. A J-beta primer mix and a sample-barcoded 5' primer were used in a second PCR of roughly 6 to 12 cycles. MiXCR, run by TCRdb on the 5' RACE reads, gives a single entry per CDR3 protein. The sample holds around 1,600,000 distinct CDR3 sequences, under 55% seen once. The sequenced sample was blood. The source of these receptors is a woman younger than 35 in good health.

The chain recombines TRBV2 with TRBJ2-3, with D hard to call. Per germline, CDR1 SNHLY and CDR2 FYNNEI. CDR3 length: 13 amino acids. Trimming took off 7 bases at V and 2 bases at J, with 10 bases between the two ends. The CDR3 bases are TGTGCCAGCATTGGGGAAACCACAGATACGCAGTATTTT. Amino acid sequence: CASIGETTDTQYF.

This clonotype was recorded a few times. This chain uses TRBV29-1 with TRBJ1-1; D ambiguous. In germline, CDR1 is SQVTM, CDR2 ANQGSEA. The germline V and J ends were trimmed by 8 bases and 4 bases, with 14 bases remaining between them. The CDR3 is 12 amino acids. The CDR3 is CSSNGESTEAFF. The CDR3 DNA reads as TGCAGCTCGAACGGGGAGTCCACTGAAGCTTTCTTT.

DNA for the CDR3: TGCAGCGTCCTCGCAGGGGGGGGCCCTAGGACCGGGGAGCTGTTTTTT. As protein: CSVLAGGGPRTGELFF. The chain carries TRBV29-1 and TRBJ2-2; D assignment may be TRBD1 or TRBD2 (7 bases each). The germline V and J ends were trimmed by 6 bases and 5 bases, with 22 bases remaining between them. Germline V gene lookup returns CDR1 SQVTM and CDR2 ANQGSEA. The length of the CDR3 is 16 residues.

The chain joins TRBV9 to TRBJ1-4; no clear D gene. V shed 4 bases and J shed 7 bases, with 17 bases lying between them. The CDR3 is made up of 15 amino acids. Germline V gene data show CDR1 as SGDLS and CDR2 as YYNGEE. The CDR3 spells CASSPGGHRSEKLFF. In nucleotides, the CDR3 is TGTGCCAGCAGCCCCGGCGGGCACCGAAGTGAAAAACTGTTTTTT.

This clonotype was found a few times. The rearrangement uses TRBV20-1 and TRBJ2-1; 12 bases fit TRBD2. The CDR3 contains 16 residues. V was clipped by 3 bases and J by 4 bases; unmatched bases: 7. Germline assignment: CDR1 DFQATT and CDR2 SNEGSKA (reference sequence). This chain's CDR3 is CSASLLGLAGYNEQFF. The CDR3 region has the DNA TGCAGTGCTAGCCTACTTGGACTAGCGGGATACAATGAGCAGTTCTTC.

V gene TRBV29-1 combines with J gene TRBJ2-4; a weak D match, TRBD1 (5 bases). The better agreement between TRBJ2-7 and the DNA end casts doubt on the J call. The CDR3 has 12 amino acids. The germline V gene has CDR1 SQVTM and CDR2 ANQGSEA. DNA of the CDR3: TGCAGCGCCCCCGGACAAGCAGGCGAGCAGTACTTC. It translates to CSAPGQAGEQYF.

The chain carries TRBV4-3 and TRBJ1-2; a possible D gene is TRBD1 (6 bases). The V end lost 3 bases, the J end lost 11 bases, and 22 bases lay between the germline ends. CDR1 and CDR2 (germline): LGHNA, YSLEER. The CDR3 runs to 15 residues. CDR3 nucleotides: TGCGCCAGCAGCCACCTTGGGGGGCCTCTACTAGGGTACACCTTC. This sequence encodes CASSHLGGPLLGYTF.

This chain links TRBV6-5 with TRBJ2-1; TRBD2 agrees at 7 bases. The CDR3 extends over 14 amino acids. Germline-derived CDR1 and CDR2 are MNHEY and SVGAGI. J was trimmed by 8 bases and V by 1 base; bases with no gene match: 5. The CDR3 bases are TGTGCCAGCAGTTACTGGACTAGTTCCCATGAGCAGTTCTTC. Translation gives CASSYWTSSHEQFF.

A few counts support this clonotype. The chain uses TRBV3-1 and TRBJ1-4, with a possible D match to TRBD1 (6 bases). Germline assignment: CDR1 LGHDT and CDR2 YNNKEL (reference sequence). V dropped 4 bases and J dropped 8 bases, with 14 bases sitting between them. The CDR3 contains 14 residues. The CDR3 here is CASSLTGRQEKLFF. The CDR3 DNA sequence: TGTGCCAGCAGCCTCACAGGGCGTCAAGAAAAACTGTTTTTT.

The sample holds a few counts of this clonotype. This chain connects TRBV7-6 to TRBJ2-5; D unclear. CDR3 length equals 16 residues. Between the trimmed V and J ends, which lost 1 base and 5 bases, there was a span of 17 bases. Germline values: CDR1 SGHVS, CDR2 FNYEAQ. The CDR3 nucleotides read TGTGCCAGCAGCTTAGTACCGACCCTATCTGCGGAGACCCAGTACTTC. This codes for CASSLVPTLSAETQYF.